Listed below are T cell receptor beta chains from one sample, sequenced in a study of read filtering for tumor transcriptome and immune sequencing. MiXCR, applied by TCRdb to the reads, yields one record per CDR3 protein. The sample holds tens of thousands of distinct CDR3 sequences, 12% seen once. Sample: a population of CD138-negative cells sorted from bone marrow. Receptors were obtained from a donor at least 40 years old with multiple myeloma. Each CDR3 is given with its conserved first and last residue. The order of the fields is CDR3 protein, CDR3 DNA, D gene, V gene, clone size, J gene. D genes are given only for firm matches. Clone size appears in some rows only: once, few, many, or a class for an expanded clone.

CASSVSGITDTQYF,TGTGCCAGCAGCGTTAGCGGCATCACAGATACGCAGTATTTT,-,TRBV6-1,many,TRBJ2-3
CASSPTNGNTGELFF,TGTGCCAGCAGCCCGACTAACGGGAATACCGGGGAGCTGTTTTTT,-,TRBV11-1,once,TRBJ2-2
CASSPDPLANELYF,TGCGCCAGCAGCCCGGACCCACTAGCGAACGAGCTGTACTTC,TRBD2,TRBV4-1,-,TRBJ2-7
CASSLGGRETQYF,TGTGCCAGCAGTTTAGGGGGGAGAGAGACCCAGTACTTC,-,TRBV28,many,TRBJ2-5
CASSQPGQGSYEQYF,TGCGCCAGCAGCCAGCCGGGACAGGGCTCCTACGAGCAGTACTTC,TRBD1,TRBV4-1,many,TRBJ2-7
CASSLQLEAFF,TGTGCCAGCAGCTTGCAGCTCGAAGCTTTCTTT,-,TRBV7-9,many,TRBJ1-1
CASSGQGARYEQYF,TGTGCCAGCAGCGGACAGGGGGCGCGGTACGAGCAGTACTTC,TRBD1,TRBV2,many,TRBJ2-7
CASSKGGMNTEAFF,TGTGCCAGCAGCAAAGGGGGAATGAACACTGAAGCTTTCTTT,-,TRBV21-1,many,TRBJ1-1
CASSLGQGDYNEQFF,TGCGCCAGCAGCTTGGGGCAGGGAGACTACAATGAGCAGTTCTTC,-,TRBV5-1,many,TRBJ2-1
CSVLTSGTNNEQFF,TGCAGTGTACTGACGAGCGGGACAAACAATGAGCAGTTCTTC,-,TRBV20-1,many,TRBJ2-1
CASSLETSDEQFF,TGTGCCAGCAGTTTAGAGACTAGCGATGAGCAGTTCTTC,TRBD2,TRBV12-3/TRBV12-4,many,TRBJ2-1
CASSGRDRAHGAFF,TGTGCCAGCAGCGGCCGGGACAGGGCCCATGGGGCTTTCTTT,TRBD1,TRBV7-2,many,TRBJ1-1
CASSHRLAGYNEQFF,TGCGCCAGCAGCCACCGACTAGCGGGATACAATGAGCAGTTCTTC,TRBD2,TRBV4-1,many,TRBJ2-1
CASSDRAGANTEAFF,TGTGCCAGCTCCGACAGGGCCGGGGCGAACACTGAAGCTTTCTTT,TRBD1,TRBV18,many,TRBJ1-1
CASSFQQETQYF,TGTGCCAGCAGCTTCCAACAGGAGACCCAGTACTTC,-,TRBV7-9,many,TRBJ2-5
CASSLGDLTNGYTF,TGTGCCAGCAGTTTAGGGGACTTGACCAATGGCTACACCTTC,-,TRBV28,-,TRBJ1-2
CASSRLAGGVNEQFF,TGTGCCAGCAGTAGACTAGCGGGAGGAGTGAATGAGCAGTTCTTC,TRBD2,TRBV27,many,TRBJ2-1
CASSADRATQYF,TGTGCCAGCAGCGCGGACAGGGCGACCCAGTACTTC,TRBD1,TRBV7-9,many,TRBJ2-5
CASSPGDRDAGELFF,TGTGCCAGCAGCCCCGGGGACAGGGACGCCGGGGAGCTGTTTTTT,TRBD1,TRBV7-9,many,TRBJ2-2
CASSSGFWEQYF,TGTGCCAGCAGTTCAGGGTTCTGGGAGCAGTACTTC,-,TRBV6-5,many,TRBJ2-7
CASIDRLAGPPSTDTQYF,TGTGCCAGCATCGATCGACTAGCGGGCCCTCCTAGCACAGATACGCAGTATTTT,TRBD2,TRBV14,many,TRBJ2-3
CASGSRTRSTGDNEQFF,TGCGCCAGCGGCTCCCGGACTAGATCCACCGGGGACAACGAGCAGTTCTTC,-,TRBV5-1,-,TRBJ2-1
CASSSGTGTGLAFF,TGTGCCAGCAGCTCCGGGACCGGGACAGGGTTGGCTTTCTTT,TRBD1,TRBV5-6,-,TRBJ1-1
CASSSGQGYEQFF,TGTGCCAGCAGCTCGGGACAGGGATATGAGCAGTTCTTC,TRBD1,TRBV7-9,many,TRBJ2-1
CASLGLAGGIPGELFF,TGTGCCAGCTTGGGACTAGCGGGAGGAATTCCCGGGGAGCTGTTTTTT,TRBD2,TRBV3-1,-,TRBJ2-2
CASSLARGQETQYF,TGTGCCAGCAGTTTAGCTCGGGGACAAGAGACCCAGTACTTC,-,TRBV28,-,TRBJ2-5